These 20 T cell receptor beta chains share one sample of origin, sequenced in a study of PD-1 blockade in mismatch repair-deficient tumors. Sequenced by immunoSEQ multiplex PCR; TCRdb stores in-frame clones only, minus some. In the table there are approximately 110,000 clones, about 74% of which are singletons. Sequencing was performed on peripheral blood, taken just over 59 weeks after starting pembrolizumab. The receptors derive from an adult with mismatch repair-deficient cancer.

The chain couples TRBV6-5 to TRBJ1-2; D remains ambiguous. Trimming cost V 0 bases and J 8 bases, with 13 bases left between them. The CDR3 covers 14 residues. In germline, CDR1 is MNHEY, CDR2 SVGAGI. CDR3 protein: CASSYSGPKDGYTF. CDR3 sequence (DNA): TGTGCCAGCAGTTACTCCGGGCCCAAAGACGGCTACACCTTC.

This clone was counted once. This chain links TRBV9 with TRBJ1-3, with TRBD1 matching 10 bases. Per germline, CDR1 SGDLS and CDR2 YYNGEE. The J segment lost 0 bases and the V segment lost 3 bases, leaving 6 bases of the junction unmatched. The CDR3 is made up of 17 amino acids. The DNA for the CDR3 is TGTGCCAGCAGCGGACAGGGGGCCCTCCTCTCTGGAAACACCATATATTTT. This translates into CASSGQGALLSGNTIYF.

The rearrangement links TRBV6-1 to TRBJ2-7; D gene uncertain. This CDR3 region has 11 residues. CDR1 and CDR2 (germline): MNHNS, SASEGT. With 11 bases removed from V and 7 bases from J, the gap between germline ends came to 15 bases. The chain's CDR3 is CAGTSEGEQYF. The CDR3 DNA is TGTGCCGGAACGAGCGAAGGGGAGCAGTACTTC.

This chain joins TRBV27 and TRBJ2-7, with D unresolved. The germline V gene has CDR1 MNHEY and CDR2 SMNVEV (reference sequence). The CDR3 runs 12 residues. The V gene lost 4 bases and the J gene lost 1 base, with 5 bases spanning the gap. CDR3 nucleotides: TGTGCCAGCAGTTCCCCATCCTACGAGCAGTACTTC. Protein: CASSSPSYEQYF.

The V and J genes are TRBV7-2 and TRBJ2-7, with TRBD1 as a possible D gene (5 bases). In germline, CDR1 is SGHTA, CDR2 FQGNSA. The CDR3 is 13 amino acids. V was clipped by 3 bases and J by 5 bases, with 11 bases between them. Here the CDR3 DNA reads TGTGCCAGCAGCTTTCAGGGCTATAACGAGCAGTACTTC. Translated: CASSFQGYNEQYF.

The chain couples TRBV5-8 to TRBJ1-4; no clear D. Germline CDR1 and CDR2: SGHTS and YDEGEE. The germline V and J ends were trimmed by 3 bases and 0 bases, with 12 bases remaining between them. The CDR3 is 16 residues long. The CDR3 spells CASSSWLATTNEKLFF. DNA of the CDR3: TGTGCCAGCAGCTCGTGGCTGGCCACAACTAATGAAAAACTGTTTTTT.

The genes are TRBV11-1 and TRBJ1-3, with TRBD1 as a possible D gene (6 bases). The CDR3 covers 16 residues. Trimming pared 1 base from V and 4 bases from J, leaving 14 bases between. CDR1 SGHAT and CDR2 FQDESV come from the germline V gene (reference sequence). CDR3 nucleotides: TGTGCCAGCAGCTTAGGCGGCGGGGGCGCCGGAAACACCATATATTTT. The encoded protein is CASSLGGGGAGNTIYF.

The V gene is TRBV29-1, the J gene TRBJ1-2; 9 nucleotides line up with TRBD1. The CDR3 spans 15 residues. The V and J ends lost 6 bases and 2 bases, in that order; junction bases with no gene match: 10. Germline CDR1 SQVTM, CDR2 ANQGSEA. CDR3: CSVLPGQGRNYGYTF. The CDR3 DNA reads as TGCAGCGTACTCCCGGGACAGGGACGGAACTATGGCTACACCTTC.

The genes are TRBV2 and TRBJ1-5, with D maybe TRBD1 (5 bases). CDR1 and CDR2 from the germline V gene are SNHLY and FYNNEI. CDR3 length: 13 residues. Trimming stripped 4 bases from V and 6 bases from J, with 10 bases between. The CDR3 protein is CASSVGERQPQHF. The CDR3 DNA is TGTGCCAGCAGTGTGGGGGAACGTCAGCCCCAGCATTTT.

The rearrangement uses TRBV11-3 and TRBJ1-5, with TRBD1 identical over 7 bases. The germline V gene encodes CDR1 SGHNT and CDR2 YENEEA. CDR3 size: 14 residues. Trimming took 5 bases from V and 7 from J; bases not matched to a gene: 8. DNA of the CDR3: TGTGCCAGCAGCCCAGGGGGGGTCAGGCAGCCCCAGCATTTT. This gives the protein CASSPGGVRQPQHF.

V is TRBV5-4 and J is TRBJ2-5; 14 bases line up with TRBD2. Trimming cost V 6 bases and J 4 bases; bases outside gene matches: 14. Germline lookup yields CDR1 SGHNT and CDR2 YYREEE (reference sequence). This CDR3 comprises 18 residues. CDR3 coding DNA: TGTGCCAGCACCTCGGGTGGACTAGCGGGAGGTAGAGGAGAGACCCAGTACTTC. This codes for CASTSGGLAGGRGETQYF. Full variable domain (outside the CDR3, taken from reference TRBV5-4 and TRBJ2-5): ETGVTQSPTHLIKTRGQQVTLRCSSQSGHNTVSWYQQALGQGPQFIFQYYREEENGRGNFPPRFSGLQFPNYSSELNVNALELDDSALYLCASTSGGLAGGRGETQYFGPGTRLLVL.

The V gene is TRBV30, the J gene TRBJ1-1, with D hard to call. Germline CDR1 reads GTSNPN; CDR2 reads SVGIG (reference sequence). Trimming removed 8 bases from V and 4 bases from J, with 14 bases in between. This CDR3 contains 12 residues. The CDR3 DNA is TGTGCCCGGTATCTAGGAGTCACTGAAGCTTTCTTT. It codes for CARYLGVTEAFF.

The chain has TRBV11-2 and TRBJ1-1; weak D call: TRBD1 (6 bases). Germline V CDR1 and CDR2: SGHAT, FQNNGV. Trimming took 1 base from V and 5 from J, leaving 11 bases between them. The CDR3 spans 14 residues. The CDR3 sequence is CASSLGSQGTEAFF. CDR3 DNA: TGTGCCAGCAGCTTAGGATCGCAGGGGACTGAAGCTTTCTTT.

The chain recombines TRBV30 with TRBJ2-5; the D gene is possibly TRBD1 (5 bases). CDR1 and CDR2 (germline): GTSNPN, SVGIG (reference sequence). V gave up 5 bases and J gave up 1 base, with 11 bases separating them. This CDR3 spans 13 amino acids. CDR3 residues: CAWGQGLQETQYF. The CDR3 DNA follows: TGTGCCTGGGGTCAGGGCCTCCAAGAGACCCAGTACTTC.

As to this clone: The same CDR3 also results from other DNA sequences found in this sample. The genes are TRBV10-2 and TRBJ2-1; 7 bases match TRBD2. With 3 bases clipped from V and 3 bases from J, the junction kept 8 bases outside the gene matches. This CDR3 comprises 16 residues. Germline V gene lookup returns CDR1 WSHSY and CDR2 SAAADI. The CDR3 loop reads CASSELRRGFYNEQFF. Here the CDR3 DNA reads TGCGCCAGCAGTGAATTGAGGCGGGGGTTCTACAATGAGCAGTTCTTC.

The CDR3 protein is CASSPETSGNQQYF. The CDR3 DNA reads as TGTGCCAGCTCACCAGAGACTAGCGGGAACCAGCAGTACTTC. The chain employs TRBV18 and TRBJ2-7; TRBD2 matches at 11 bases. The J segment lost 8 bases and the V segment lost 2 bases, leaving 5 bases of the junction unmatched. This CDR3 has 14 amino acids. CDR1 and CDR2 from the germline V gene are KGHSH and LQKENI.

The chain recombines TRBV6-6 with TRBJ1-1; D not certain. V was shortened by 0 bases and J by 7 bases, with 6 bases between the two germline ends. The germline CDR1 and CDR2 sequences are MNHNY and SVGAGI (reference sequence). This CDR3 contains 12 residues. CDR3 protein: CASSYSGNEAFF. In DNA, the CDR3 is TGTGCCAGCAGTTACTCGGGCAATGAAGCTTTCTTT.

The V gene is TRBV7-2, the J gene TRBJ2-4, with TRBD2 matching 12 bases. Per germline, CDR1 SGHTA and CDR2 FQGNSA. The CDR3 runs 16 residues. V was clipped by 4 bases and J by 6 bases; unmatched bases: 7. The CDR3 DNA reads as TGTGCCAGCAGCTCCCAGACTAGCGGGAGTAGAAACATTCAGTACTTC. It is translated as CASSSQTSGSRNIQYF.

The chain combines TRBV11-2 with TRBJ2-7, with D unresolved. CDR1 SGHAT and CDR2 FQNNGV come from the germline V gene. This CDR3 has 15 amino acids. V lost 0 bases and J lost 2, with 11 bases in between. The CDR3 sequence is CASSLDPGVAYEQYF. For the CDR3, the DNA is TGTGCCAGCAGCTTAGATCCTGGGGTTGCCTACGAGCAGTACTTC.

The chain uses TRBV4-2 and TRBJ2-7, with 9 positions matching TRBD2. CDR3 length: 15 residues. Trimming took 6 bases from V and 1 from J; bases not matched to a gene: 7. CDR1 is LGHNA and CDR2 is YNFKEQ in the germline V gene. CDR3 nucleotides: TGTGCCAGCAGGGGCTCACTAGCGGGTTCCTACGAGCAGTACTTC. Its translation: CASRGSLAGSYEQYF.